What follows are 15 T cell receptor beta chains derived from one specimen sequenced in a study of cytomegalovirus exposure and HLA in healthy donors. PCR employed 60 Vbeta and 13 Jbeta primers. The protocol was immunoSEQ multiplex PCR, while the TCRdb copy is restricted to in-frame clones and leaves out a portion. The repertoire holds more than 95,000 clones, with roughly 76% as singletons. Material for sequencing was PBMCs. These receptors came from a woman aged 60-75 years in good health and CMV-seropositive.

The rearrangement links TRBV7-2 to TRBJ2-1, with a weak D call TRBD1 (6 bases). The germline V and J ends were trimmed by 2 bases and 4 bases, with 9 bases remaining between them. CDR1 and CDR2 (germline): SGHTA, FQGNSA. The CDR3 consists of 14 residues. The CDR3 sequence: CASSLTGTYNEQFF. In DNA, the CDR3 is TGTGCCAGCAGCTTAACAGGGACGTACAATGAGCAGTTCTTC.

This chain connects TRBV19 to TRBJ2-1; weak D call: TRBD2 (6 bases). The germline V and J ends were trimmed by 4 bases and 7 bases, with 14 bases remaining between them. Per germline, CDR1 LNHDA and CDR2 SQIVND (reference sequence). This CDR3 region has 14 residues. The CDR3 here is CASSSQARGNEQFF. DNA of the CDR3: TGTGCCAGTAGTAGTCAAGCCCGGGGGAATGAGCAGTTCTTC.

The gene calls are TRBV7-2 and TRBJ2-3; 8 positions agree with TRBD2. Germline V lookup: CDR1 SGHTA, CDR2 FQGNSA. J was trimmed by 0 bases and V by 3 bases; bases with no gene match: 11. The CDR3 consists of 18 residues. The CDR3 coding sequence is TGTGCCAGCAGCTTTAGAAGAGCGGGGGTGAAAAGCACAGATACGCAGTATTTT. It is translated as CASSFRRAGVKSTDTQYF.

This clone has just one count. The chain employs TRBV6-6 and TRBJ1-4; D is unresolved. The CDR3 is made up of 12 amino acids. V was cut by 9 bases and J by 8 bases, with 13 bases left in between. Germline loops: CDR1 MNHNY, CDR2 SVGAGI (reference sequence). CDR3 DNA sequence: TGTGCCAGTGGGTCGGGTGGCGAAAAACTGTTTTTT. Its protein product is CASGSGGEKLFF.

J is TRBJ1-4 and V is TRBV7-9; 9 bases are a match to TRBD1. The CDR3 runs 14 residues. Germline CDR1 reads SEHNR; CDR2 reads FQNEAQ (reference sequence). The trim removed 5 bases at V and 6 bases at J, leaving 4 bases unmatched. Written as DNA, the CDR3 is TGTGCCAGCAGCATGGGACAGGGCCATGAAAAACTGTTTTTT. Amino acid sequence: CASSMGQGHEKLFF. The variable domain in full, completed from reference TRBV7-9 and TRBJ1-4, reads DTGVSQNPRHKITKRGQNVTFRCDPISEHNRLYWYRQTLGQGPEFLTYFQNEAQLEKSRLLSDRFSAERPKGSFSTLEIQRTEQGDSAMYLCASSMGQGHEKLFFGSGTQLSVL.

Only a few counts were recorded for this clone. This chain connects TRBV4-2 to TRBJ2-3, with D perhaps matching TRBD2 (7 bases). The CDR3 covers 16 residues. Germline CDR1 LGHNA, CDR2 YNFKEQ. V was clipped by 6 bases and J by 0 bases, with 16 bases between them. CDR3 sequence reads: CASSEGGGGSTDTQYF. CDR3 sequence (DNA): TGTGCCAGCAGTGAGGGTGGGGGGGGCAGCACAGATACGCAGTATTTT.

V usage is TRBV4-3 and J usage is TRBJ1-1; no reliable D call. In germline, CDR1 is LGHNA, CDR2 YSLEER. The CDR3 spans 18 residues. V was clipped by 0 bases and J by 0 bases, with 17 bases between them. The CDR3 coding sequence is TGCGCCAGCAGCCAAGATCCAGGATCCGAGACGTTGAACACTGAAGCTTTCTTT. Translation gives CASSQDPGSETLNTEAFF.

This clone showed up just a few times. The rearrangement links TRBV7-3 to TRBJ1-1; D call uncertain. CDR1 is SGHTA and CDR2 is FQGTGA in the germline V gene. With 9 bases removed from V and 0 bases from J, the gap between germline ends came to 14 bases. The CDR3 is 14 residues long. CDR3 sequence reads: CASVGSNLNTEAFF. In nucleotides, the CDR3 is TGTGCCAGTGTGGGCAGCAATTTGAACACTGAAGCTTTCTTT.

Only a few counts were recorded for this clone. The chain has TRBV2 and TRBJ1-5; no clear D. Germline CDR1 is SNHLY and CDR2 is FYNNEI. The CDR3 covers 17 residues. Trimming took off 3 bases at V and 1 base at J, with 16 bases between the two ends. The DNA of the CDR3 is TGTGCCAGCAGTGACGGAGGCCGGGTAGGAAGCAATCAGCCCCAGCATTTT. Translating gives CASSDGGRVGSNQPQHF. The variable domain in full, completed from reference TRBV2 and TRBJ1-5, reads EPEVTQTPSHQVTQMGQEVILRCVPISNHLYFYWYRQILGQKVEFLVSFYNNEISEKSEIFDDQFSVERPDGSNFTLKIRSTKLEDSAMYFCASSDGGRVGSNQPQHFGDGTRLSIL.

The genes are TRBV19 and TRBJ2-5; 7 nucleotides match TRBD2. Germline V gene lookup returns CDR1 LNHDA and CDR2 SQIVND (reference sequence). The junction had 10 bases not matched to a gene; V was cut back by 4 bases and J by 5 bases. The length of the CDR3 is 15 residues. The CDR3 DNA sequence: TGTGCCAGTAGTAGCGGGGGACTCCCCCGGGAGACCCAGTACTTC. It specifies CASSSGGLPRETQYF.

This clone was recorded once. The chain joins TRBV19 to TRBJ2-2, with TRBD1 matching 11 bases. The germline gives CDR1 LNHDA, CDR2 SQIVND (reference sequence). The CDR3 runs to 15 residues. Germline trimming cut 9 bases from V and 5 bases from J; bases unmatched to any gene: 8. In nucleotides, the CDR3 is TGTGCCAGCCGGGACAGGGGGTTTTCAACCGGGGAGCTGTTTTTT. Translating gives CASRDRGFSTGELFF.

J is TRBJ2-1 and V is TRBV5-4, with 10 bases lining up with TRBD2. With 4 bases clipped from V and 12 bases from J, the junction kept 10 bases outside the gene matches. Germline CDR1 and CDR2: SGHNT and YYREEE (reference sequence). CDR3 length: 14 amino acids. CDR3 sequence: CASSHGAGGPGQFF. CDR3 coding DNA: TGTGCCAGCAGCCATGGAGCGGGAGGGCCGGGGCAGTTCTTC.

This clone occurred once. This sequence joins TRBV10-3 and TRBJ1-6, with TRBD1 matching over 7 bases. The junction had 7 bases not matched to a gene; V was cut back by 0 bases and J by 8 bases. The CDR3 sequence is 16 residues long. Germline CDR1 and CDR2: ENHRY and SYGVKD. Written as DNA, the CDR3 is TGTGCCATCAGTGAGTCGAGAGGGGGCGATTATTCACCCCTCCACTTT. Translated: CAISESRGGDYSPLHF.

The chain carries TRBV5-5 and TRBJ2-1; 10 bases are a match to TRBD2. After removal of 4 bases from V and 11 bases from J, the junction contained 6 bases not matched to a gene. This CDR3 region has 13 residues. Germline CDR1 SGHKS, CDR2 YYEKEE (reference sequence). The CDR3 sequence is CASSPGLALKQFF. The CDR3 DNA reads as TGTGCCAGCAGCCCGGGACTAGCGCTTAAGCAGTTCTTC.

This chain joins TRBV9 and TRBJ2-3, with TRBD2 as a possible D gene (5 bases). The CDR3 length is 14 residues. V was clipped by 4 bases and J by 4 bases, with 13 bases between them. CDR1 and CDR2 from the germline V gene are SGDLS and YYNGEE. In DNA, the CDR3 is TGTGCCAGCAGCCCTCAGGACTGGCCAGATACGCAGTATTTT. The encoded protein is CASSPQDWPDTQYF.